The rows below give T cell receptor beta chains drawn from one sample of a study. MiXCR, applied by TCRdb to the RT-PCR reads, yields one record per CDR3 protein. Of about 680,000 distinct CDR3 sequences in the sample, 14% are singletons; the top ten hold 3.6%. Sequencing was carried out using memory CD4+ T cells from blood. Receptors were obtained from a female donor in good health, serving as a healthy control. CDR3s include the opening cysteine and the closing phenylalanine or tryptophan. A D gene is named only where the DNA matches it firmly. Some rows mark clone size as missing; the rest say once, few, many or name a class of expanded clone.

d_call j_call clone_size v_call cdr3_aa cdr3_nt
TRBD1 TRBJ2-6 . TRBV6-6 CATGDRATGANVLTF TGTGCGACCGGTGACAGGGCCACTGGGGCCAACGTCCTGACTTTC
. TRBJ2-3 many TRBV20-1 CSAGDGVISDTQYF TGCAGTGCTGGAGACGGGGTAATTTCCGATACGCAGTATTTT
TRBD1 TRBJ2-1 many TRBV12-3/TRBV12-4 CASRLGQDYYNEQFF TGTGCCAGCAGATTGGGACAGGATTACTACAATGAGCAGTTCTTC
TRBD2 TRBJ2-1 . TRBV28 CASSGLAGRAPRDEQFF TGTGCCAGCAGTGGGCTAGCCGGGAGGGCCCCCAGGGATGAGCAGTTCTTC
. TRBJ1-1 few TRBV7-8 CASSFQGTMNTEAFF TGTGCCAGCAGCTTCCAGGGGACCATGAACACTGAAGCTTTCTTT
TRBD1 TRBJ1-2 many TRBV7-9 CASTPTTGAWGYTF TGTGCCAGCACCCCTACGACAGGGGCCTGGGGCTACACCTTC
. TRBJ1-1 many TRBV5-1 CASSRDTSNTEAFF TGCGCCAGCAGCCGAGACACCTCGAACACTGAAGCTTTCTTT
. TRBJ2-6 few TRBV20-1 CSATPTWGATTGANVLTF TGCAGTGCTACTCCAACCTGGGGAGCTACTACGGGGGCCAACGTCCTGACTTTC
TRBD1 TRBJ2-7 many TRBV7-2 CASSPRAGTGYNEQYF TGTGCCAGCAGCCCCAGAGCCGGGACAGGGTACAACGAGCAGTACTTC
TRBD1 TRBJ2-4 . TRBV20-1 CSASKGTGGSKNIQYF TGCAGTGCCTCGAAAGGGACAGGGGGTTCCAAAAACATTCAGTACTTC
. TRBJ2-5 many TRBV10-3 CAISDTRSAGETQYF TGTGCCATCAGTGACACCAGGTCGGCTGGCGAGACCCAGTACTTC
. TRBJ1-5 few TRBV20-1 CSASLDLDQPQHF TGCAGTGCTAGTCTTGACCTCGATCAGCCCCAGCATTTT
. TRBJ1-1 few TRBV20-1 CSARDPRGAGTEAFF TGCAGTGCTAGAGATCCACGGGGGGCAGGCACTGAAGCTTTCTTT
. TRBJ1-2 . TRBV25-1 CASTRGANYGYTF TGTGCCAGCACCCGGGGAGCTAACTATGGCTACACCTTC
. TRBJ2-1 many TRBV5-6 CASSLGPTGIYNEQFF TGTGCCAGCAGCTTGGGTCCAACCGGGATATACAATGAGCAGTTCTTC
TRBD2 TRBJ2-1 . TRBV7-8 CASSLGVAGTTYNEQFF TGTGCCAGCAGCTTAGGGGTAGCGGGGACGACCTACAATGAGCAGTTCTTC
. TRBJ2-2 . TRBV3-1 CASSQRDGGELFF TGTGCCAGCAGCCAGAGGGATGGCGGGGAGCTGTTTTTT
TRBD1 TRBJ2-3 . TRBV28 CASSMTGVGTDTQYF TGTGCCAGCAGTATGACAGGGGTCGGTACAGATACGCAGTATTTT
TRBD1 TRBJ1-1 few TRBV7-6 CASSGRQGGNTEAFF TGTGCCAGCAGCGGAAGACAGGGTGGGAACACTGAAGCTTTCTTT
TRBD2 TRBJ2-1 many TRBV5-1 CASRESWGGEQFF TGCGCCAGCAGGGAATCGTGGGGGGGTGAGCAGTTCTTC
. TRBJ2-7 many TRBV20-1 CSARPDTATHEQYF TGCAGTGCTAGACCGGACACGGCGACGCACGAGCAGTACTTC
TRBD1 TRBJ2-7 . TRBV18 CASSRGTVYEQYF TGTGCCAGCTCACGGGGGACAGTCTACGAGCAGTACTTC
. TRBJ2-2 . TRBV25-1 CASIPQEGQYTGELFF TGTGCCAGCATTCCCCAGGAGGGACAATACACCGGGGAGCTGTTTTTT
. TRBJ2-1 . TRBV6-1 CASRGEVASGDYSGGKQFF TGTGCCAGCAGGGGCGAGGTGGCTAGCGGAGATTACTCAGGGGGTAAGCAGTTCTTC
. TRBJ1-5 . TRBV10-3 CAISESSGTASNQPQHF TGTGCCATCAGTGAGAGCTCCGGGACGGCTAGCAATCAGCCCCAGCATTTT